The 19 T cell receptor beta chains below all came from one sample that was sequenced in a study of T cell responses to AZD1222 COVID-19 vaccine. Assay used: immunoSEQ multiplex PCR; TCRdb lists only in-frame clones, some missing. The data show about 180,000 clones, about 91% seen once. The starting material was peripheral blood, obtained on day 0 of AZD1222 vaccination. The receptors here all came from an adult in good health.

The J gene is TRBJ1-1, the V gene TRBV28; D remains unclear. The V end lost 5 bases, the J end lost 6 bases, and 19 bases lay between the germline ends. The CDR3 consists of 15 residues. Germline-derived CDR1 and CDR2 are MDHEN and SYDVKM. CDR3 coding DNA: TGTGCCAGCAGTCCCCTTAGTCCGGGGAAGGCTGAAGCTTTCTTT. It yields the protein CASSPLSPGKAEAFF.

The V gene is TRBV7-9, the J gene TRBJ2-7; D is undetermined. V lost 2 bases and J 2 bases, leaving 10 bases between the germline ends. The CDR3 runs 14 residues. Per the germline V gene, CDR1 is SEHNR and CDR2 is FQNEAQ (reference sequence). CDR3 loop: CASSLSLRAYEQYF. The CDR3 DNA follows: TGTGCCAGCAGCTTAAGTTTGAGAGCCTACGAGCAGTACTTC.

V and J are TRBV19 and TRBJ2-2; 7 bases match TRBD1. In germline, CDR1 is LNHDA, CDR2 SQIVND (reference sequence). The V gene end was trimmed by 6 bases and the J gene end by 5 bases; junction bases not matched to a gene: 9. This CDR3 comprises 15 residues. The CDR3 nucleotides read TGTGCCAGTAGGAGGGACAGCAGTTATACCGGGGAGCTGTTTTTT. Its protein product is CASRRDSSYTGELFF.

V usage is TRBV6-5 and J usage is TRBJ2-6; no firm D call. The CDR3 has 15 amino acids. Trimming removed 0 bases from V and 2 bases from J, with 5 bases in between. In germline, CDR1 is MNHEY, CDR2 SVGAGI. CDR3 nucleotide sequence: TGTGCCAGCAGTTACTCGGGTGCTGGGGCCAACGTCCTGACTTTC. Protein product: CASSYSGAGANVLTF.

This clone showed up just once. V gene TRBV7-2 combines with J gene TRBJ1-4, with D possibly being TRBD1 (6 bases). There are 15 residues in the CDR3. Deletions cut 0 bases from V and 7 bases from J, with 12 bases between. Germline V gene sequence: CDR1 SGHTA, CDR2 FQGNSA. In DNA form, the CDR3 reads TGTGCCAGCAGCTTAGCGGGGGCACATACTGAAAAACTGTTTTTT. Residues: CASSLAGAHTEKLFF.

The table lists this clone with a count of one. The chain has TRBV15 and TRBJ1-4; no clear D gene. Trimming pared 4 bases from V and 4 bases from J, leaving 16 bases between. The CDR3 has 16 residues. The germline CDR1 and CDR2 sequences are LNHNV and YYDKDF (reference sequence). This CDR3 reads CATSKGPVSGNEKLFF. Written as DNA, the CDR3 is TGTGCCACCAGCAAAGGACCAGTAAGTGGTAATGAAAAACTGTTTTTT.

This clone was found once. The chain links TRBV10-1 to TRBJ2-2, with D perhaps matching TRBD1 (6 bases). In germline, CDR1 is WNHNN, CDR2 SYGVQD (reference sequence). The V and J ends lost 2 bases and 5 bases respectively, with 12 bases between them. The CDR3 loop spans 15 amino acids. CDR3 amino acids: CASSETGLSTGELFF. CDR3 bases: TGCGCCAGCAGTGAGACAGGGTTATCGACCGGGGAGCTGTTTTTT.

This chain connects TRBV5-1 to TRBJ2-7; D tentatively reads TRBD1 or TRBD2 (6 bases each). CDR1 is SGHRS and CDR2 is YFSETQ in the germline V gene. Deletions cut 4 bases from V and 2 bases from J, with 13 bases between. There are 14 residues in the CDR3. This CDR3 is CASSPPGAAYEQYF. The CDR3, as DNA: TGCGCCAGCAGCCCACCGGGGGCGGCCTACGAGCAGTACTTC.

The gene calls are TRBV2 and TRBJ2-7; the match to TRBD2 covers 10 bases. This CDR3 spans 14 amino acids. Trimming took 6 bases from V and 3 from J; bases not matched to a gene: 5. In germline, CDR1 is SNHLY, CDR2 FYNNEI. CDR3 nucleotides: TGTGCCAGCAGCCTTAGCGGGGGGCTCTACGAGCAGTACTTC. Its translation: CASSLSGGLYEQYF.

V usage is TRBV20-1 and J usage is TRBJ1-5, with TRBD1 as a possible D gene (5 bases). The CDR3 covers 13 residues. CDR1 is DFQATT, CDR2 SNEGSKA, per germline (reference sequence). The V and J ends lost 3 bases and 6 bases respectively, with 12 bases between them. The CDR3 DNA sequence: TGCAGTGCTAGTAGGGACTTAGGTCAGCCCCAGCATTTT. Translating it yields CSASRDLGQPQHF.

The chain links TRBV7-3 to TRBJ2-2; 7 bases map to TRBD1. The V and J ends lost 3 bases and 0 bases, in that order; junction bases with no gene match: 7. Looked up from germline, CDR1 is SGHTA and CDR2 is FQGTGA. The CDR3 has 17 residues. CDR3 region: CASSFTSGTANTGELFF. CDR3 in DNA: TGTGCCAGCAGCTTTACCTCCGGGACAGCGAACACCGGGGAGCTGTTTTTT.

This clone was observed once. CDR3 region: CASSYSLSRNEQFF. In nucleotides, the CDR3 is TGTGCCAGCAGTTATTCCCTGTCTCGCAATGAGCAGTTCTTC. The chain combines TRBV6-5 with TRBJ2-1; D gene unclear. This CDR3 has 14 residues. Trimming removed 3 bases from V and 6 bases from J, with 12 bases in between. Looked up from germline, CDR1 is MNHEY and CDR2 is SVGAGI.

This clone was recorded only once. V gene TRBV5-1 combines with J gene TRBJ1-2; 8 nucleotides align to TRBD1. Losses at the gene ends were 4 bases for V and 7 bases for J; bases not matched to a gene: 12. This CDR3 is 15 amino acids long. Germline CDR1 SGHRS, CDR2 YFSETQ. CDR3 DNA: TGCGCCAGCAGCCCTAAAACGACAGGGGTTAGTGGCTACACCTTC. Protein sequence: CASSPKTTGVSGYTF.

This chain uses TRBV4-1 with TRBJ1-2, with D uncertain. V lost 5 bases and J lost 5, with 9 bases in between. This CDR3 contains 12 residues. The germline V gene encodes CDR1 MGHRA and CDR2 YSYEKL. The CDR3 DNA follows: TGCGCCAGCAGCGGTAGGGATTATGGCTACACCTTC. It encodes CASSGRDYGYTF.

The chain combines TRBV6-5 with TRBJ1-1; D gene uncertain. Germline V lookup: CDR1 MNHEY, CDR2 SVGAGI. The CDR3 has 13 amino acids. The V end lost 7 bases, the J end lost 2 bases, and 11 bases lay between the germline ends. CDR3 nucleotides: TGTGCCAGCACCTTGAACACCAACACTGAAGCTTTCTTT. As protein: CASTLNTNTEAFF.

This clone showed up just once. The genes are TRBV5-1 and TRBJ2-5; 12 positions match TRBD1. The V and J ends lost 7 bases and 5 bases, in that order; junction bases with no gene match: 9. Looked up from germline, CDR1 is SGHRS and CDR2 is YFSETQ. The CDR3 has 15 residues. DNA for the CDR3: TGCGCCAGCGACTGGGGACAGGGGGCGCGGGAGACCCAGTACTTC. This codes for CASDWGQGARETQYF.

The chain links TRBV9 to TRBJ2-1; TRBD1 or TRBD2 may be the D gene (6 bases each). The CDR3 has 15 residues. V was shortened by 6 bases and J by 4 bases, with 17 bases between the two germline ends. Germline CDR1 and CDR2: SGDLS and YYNGEE. CDR3: CASTRDTGLYNEQFF. DNA for the CDR3: TGTGCCAGCACCCGGGACACCGGACTATACAATGAGCAGTTCTTC.

The chain recombines TRBV19 with TRBJ1-5; D possibly corresponds to TRBD1 (6 bases). In germline, CDR1 is LNHDA, CDR2 SQIVND (reference sequence). The CDR3 is 17 residues long. V dropped 4 bases and J dropped 3 bases, with 19 bases sitting between them. CDR3 DNA sequence: TGTGCCAGTAGTACCTACAGGGCCTTAGGTTCCAATCAGCCCCAGCATTTT. It yields the protein CASSTYRALGSNQPQHF.

The chain uses TRBV12-3 or TRBV12-4 and TRBJ2-1; 9 bases map to TRBD2. V gave up 5 bases and J gave up 6 bases; unmatched junction bases: 2. The CDR3 extends over 13 amino acids. CDR3 nucleotides: TGTGCCAGCAGTCCGGGACTAGCCAATGAGCAGTTCTTC. Amino acid sequence: CASSPGLANEQFF.